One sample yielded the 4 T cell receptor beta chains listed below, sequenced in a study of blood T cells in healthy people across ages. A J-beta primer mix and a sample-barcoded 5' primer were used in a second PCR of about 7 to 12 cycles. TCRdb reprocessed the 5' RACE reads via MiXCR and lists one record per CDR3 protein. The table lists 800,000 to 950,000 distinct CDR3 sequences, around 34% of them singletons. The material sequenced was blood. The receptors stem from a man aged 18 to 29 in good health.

The CDR3 DNA follows: TGCGCCAGCAGCTACACCAGTTCAGATGGGGCCAACGTCCTGACTTTC. Translation gives CASSYTSSDGANVLTF. The chain has TRBV5-1 and TRBJ2-6, with unresolved D. CDR1 is SGHRS, CDR2 YFSETQ, per germline. There are 16 residues in the CDR3. V shed 3 bases and J shed 3 bases, with 13 bases lying between them.

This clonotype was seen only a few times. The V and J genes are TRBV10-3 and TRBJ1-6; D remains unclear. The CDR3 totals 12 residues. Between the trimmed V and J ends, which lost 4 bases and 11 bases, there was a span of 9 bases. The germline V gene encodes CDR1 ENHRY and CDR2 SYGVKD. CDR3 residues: CAISVAGAPLHF. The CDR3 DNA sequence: TGTGCCATCAGTGTTGCAGGCGCACCCCTCCACTTT.

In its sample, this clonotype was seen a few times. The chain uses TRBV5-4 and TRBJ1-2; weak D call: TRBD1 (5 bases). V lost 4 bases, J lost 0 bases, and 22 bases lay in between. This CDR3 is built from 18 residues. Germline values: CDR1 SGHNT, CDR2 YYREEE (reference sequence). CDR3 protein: CASSTGGTDGITNYGYTF. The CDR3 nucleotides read TGTGCCAGCAGCACGGGGGGAACGGACGGAATAACTAACTATGGCTACACCTTC.

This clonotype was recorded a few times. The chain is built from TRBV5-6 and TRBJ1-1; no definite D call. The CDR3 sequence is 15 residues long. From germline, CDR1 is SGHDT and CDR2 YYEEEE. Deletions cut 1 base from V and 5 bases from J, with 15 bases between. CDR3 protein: CASSLSLGKQTEAFF. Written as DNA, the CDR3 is TGTGCCAGCAGCTTGAGTTTGGGTAAACAGACTGAAGCTTTCTTT.